The entry that follows covers one T cell receptor beta chain sequence. This entry comes from a study of blood T cell repertoires in COVID-19. Background on the study: PBMCs, B-cell-depleted T cells, or T cells provided the cDNA or gDNA that made up the material.

The V segment lost 4 bases and the J segment 0 bases; nucleotides outside the gene matches: 11. The CDR3 has 18 residues. Germline CDR1 SGHDT, CDR2 YYEEEE. Here immunoSEQ multiplex PCR was the method, and the copy in TCRdb shows in-frame clones only, minus some. The data contain some 160,000 clones, more than 75% of them singletons. This clonotype was sampled from a woman between 65 and 79 years old with COVID-19, enrolled during active disease. The sequenced material came from peripheral blood. The J gene is TRBJ1-1, the V gene TRBV5-6; 11 nucleotides line up with TRBD1. CDR3 sequence (DNA): TGTGCCAGCAGCCCCGGGACAGGGGGTCACCTATTGAACACTGAAGCTTTCTTT. Its protein product is CASSPGTGGHLLNTEAFF.